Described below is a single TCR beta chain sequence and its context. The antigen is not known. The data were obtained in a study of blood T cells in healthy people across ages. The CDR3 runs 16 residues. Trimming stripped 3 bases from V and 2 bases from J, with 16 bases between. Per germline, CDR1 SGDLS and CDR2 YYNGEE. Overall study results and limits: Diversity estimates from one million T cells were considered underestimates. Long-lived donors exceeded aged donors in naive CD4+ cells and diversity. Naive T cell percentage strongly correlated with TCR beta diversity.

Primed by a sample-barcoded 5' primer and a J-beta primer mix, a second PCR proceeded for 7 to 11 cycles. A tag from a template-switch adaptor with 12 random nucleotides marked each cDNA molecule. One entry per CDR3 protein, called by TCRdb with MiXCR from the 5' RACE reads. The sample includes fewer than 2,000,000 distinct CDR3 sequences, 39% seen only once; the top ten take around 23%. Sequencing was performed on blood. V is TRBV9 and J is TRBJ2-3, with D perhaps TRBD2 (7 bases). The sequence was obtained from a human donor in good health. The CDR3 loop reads CASSERGGQFTDTQYF. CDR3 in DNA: TGTGCCAGCAGCGAGCGCGGGGGACAATTCACAGATACGCAGTATTTT.